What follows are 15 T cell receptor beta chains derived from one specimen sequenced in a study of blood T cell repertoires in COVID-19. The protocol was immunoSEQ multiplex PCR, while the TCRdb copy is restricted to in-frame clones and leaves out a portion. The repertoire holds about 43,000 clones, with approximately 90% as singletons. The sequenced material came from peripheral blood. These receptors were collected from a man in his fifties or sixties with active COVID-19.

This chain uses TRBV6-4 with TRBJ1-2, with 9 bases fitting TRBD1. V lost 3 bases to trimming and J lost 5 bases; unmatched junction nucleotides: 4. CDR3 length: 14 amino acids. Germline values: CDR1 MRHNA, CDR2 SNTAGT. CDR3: CASSETGTGYGYTF. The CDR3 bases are TGTGCCAGCAGTGAAACCGGGACAGGGTATGGCTACACCTTC.

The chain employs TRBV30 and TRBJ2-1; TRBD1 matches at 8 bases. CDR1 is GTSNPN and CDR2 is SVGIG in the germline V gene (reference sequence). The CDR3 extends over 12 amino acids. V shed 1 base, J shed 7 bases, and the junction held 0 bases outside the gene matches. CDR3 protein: CAWSGQGNEQFF. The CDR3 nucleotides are TGTGCCTGGAGTGGACAGGGGAATGAGCAGTTCTTC. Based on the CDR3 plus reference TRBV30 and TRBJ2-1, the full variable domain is SQTIHQWPATLVQPVGSPLSLECTVEGTSNPNLYWYRQAAGRGLQLLFYSVGIGQISSEVPQNLSASRPQDRQFILSSKKLLLSDSGFYLCAWSGQGNEQFFGPGTRLTVL.

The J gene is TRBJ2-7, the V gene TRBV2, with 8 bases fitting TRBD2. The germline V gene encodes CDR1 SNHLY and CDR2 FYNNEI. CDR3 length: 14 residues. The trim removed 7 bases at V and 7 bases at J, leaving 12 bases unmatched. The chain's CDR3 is CASNNGGAVDEQYF. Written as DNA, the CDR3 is TGTGCCAGCAATAACGGGGGGGCGGTGGATGAGCAGTACTTC.

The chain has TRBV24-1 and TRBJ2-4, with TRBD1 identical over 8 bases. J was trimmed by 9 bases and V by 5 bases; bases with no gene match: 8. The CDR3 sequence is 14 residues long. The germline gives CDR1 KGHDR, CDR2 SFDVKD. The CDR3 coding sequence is TGTGCCACCAGTGGGGGGACAGGAACAGGCATTCAGTACTTC. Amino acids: CATSGGTGTGIQYF.

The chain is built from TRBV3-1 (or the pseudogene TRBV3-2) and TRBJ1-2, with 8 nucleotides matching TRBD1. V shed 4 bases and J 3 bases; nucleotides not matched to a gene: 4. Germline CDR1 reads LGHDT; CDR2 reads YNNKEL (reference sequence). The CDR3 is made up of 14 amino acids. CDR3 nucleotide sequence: TGTGCCAGCAGCCGATCACAGGGGGACTATGGCTACACCTTC. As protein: CASSRSQGDYGYTF.

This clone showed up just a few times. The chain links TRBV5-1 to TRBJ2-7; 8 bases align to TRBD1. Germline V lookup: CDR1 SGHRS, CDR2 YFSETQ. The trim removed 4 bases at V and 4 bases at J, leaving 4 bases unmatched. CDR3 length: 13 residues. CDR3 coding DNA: TGCGCCAGCAGCGGCGGACAGGGATACGAGCAGTACTTC. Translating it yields CASSGGQGYEQYF.

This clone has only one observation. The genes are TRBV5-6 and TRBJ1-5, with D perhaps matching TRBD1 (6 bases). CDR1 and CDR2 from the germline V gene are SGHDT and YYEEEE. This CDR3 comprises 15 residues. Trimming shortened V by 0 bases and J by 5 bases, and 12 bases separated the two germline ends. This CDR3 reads CASSLGGLIDQPQHF. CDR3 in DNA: TGTGCCAGCAGCTTGGGGGGGCTAATCGATCAGCCCCAGCATTTT.

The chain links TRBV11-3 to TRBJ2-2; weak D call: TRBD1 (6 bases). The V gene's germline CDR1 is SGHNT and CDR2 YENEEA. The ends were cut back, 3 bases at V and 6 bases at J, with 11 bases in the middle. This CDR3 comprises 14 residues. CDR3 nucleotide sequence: TGTGCCAGCAGCTTCCTTTCAGGGGCCGGGGAGCTGTTTTTT. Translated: CASSFLSGAGELFF.

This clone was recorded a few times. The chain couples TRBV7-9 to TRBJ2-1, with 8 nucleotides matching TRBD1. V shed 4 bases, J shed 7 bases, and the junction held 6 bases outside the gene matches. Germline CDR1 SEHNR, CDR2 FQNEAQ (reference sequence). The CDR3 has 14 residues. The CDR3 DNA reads TGTGCCAGCAGCTACGACAGGGGAAGAAATGAGCAGTTCTTC. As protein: CASSYDRGRNEQFF.

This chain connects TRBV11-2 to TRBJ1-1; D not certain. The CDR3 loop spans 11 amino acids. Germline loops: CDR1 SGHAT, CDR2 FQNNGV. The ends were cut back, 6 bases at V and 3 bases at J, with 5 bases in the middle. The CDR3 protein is CASSPDTEAFF. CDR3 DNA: TGTGCCAGCAGTCCCGACACTGAAGCTTTCTTT.

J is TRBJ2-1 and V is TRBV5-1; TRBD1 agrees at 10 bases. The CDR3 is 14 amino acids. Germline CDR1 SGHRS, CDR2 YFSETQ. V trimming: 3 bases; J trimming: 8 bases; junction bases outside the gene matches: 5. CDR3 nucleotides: TGCGCCAGCAGCTGGACCGGGACAGGGGATGAGCAGTTCTTC. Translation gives CASSWTGTGDEQFF. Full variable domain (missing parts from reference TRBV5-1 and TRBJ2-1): KAGVTQTPRYLIKTRGQQVTLSCSPISGHRSVSWYQQTPGQGLQFLFEYFSETQRNKGNFPGRFSGRQFSNSRSEMNVSTLELGDSALYLCASSWTGTGDEQFFGPGTRLTVL.

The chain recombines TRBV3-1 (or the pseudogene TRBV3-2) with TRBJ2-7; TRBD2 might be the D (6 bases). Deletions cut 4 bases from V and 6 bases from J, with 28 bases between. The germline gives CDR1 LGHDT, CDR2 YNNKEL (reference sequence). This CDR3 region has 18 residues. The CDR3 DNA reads TGTGCCAGCAGCCCGATGGGCGGGATAGGTTGTCGAGGATCCGAGCAGTACTTC. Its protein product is CASSPMGGIGCRGSEQYF.

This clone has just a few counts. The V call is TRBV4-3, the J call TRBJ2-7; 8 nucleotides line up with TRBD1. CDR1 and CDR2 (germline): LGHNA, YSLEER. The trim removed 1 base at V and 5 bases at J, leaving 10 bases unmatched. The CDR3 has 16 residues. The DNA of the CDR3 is TGCGCCAGCAGCCAAGCCCCCTCAGGGGGCGGGGACGAGCAGTACTTC. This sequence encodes CASSQAPSGGGDEQYF.

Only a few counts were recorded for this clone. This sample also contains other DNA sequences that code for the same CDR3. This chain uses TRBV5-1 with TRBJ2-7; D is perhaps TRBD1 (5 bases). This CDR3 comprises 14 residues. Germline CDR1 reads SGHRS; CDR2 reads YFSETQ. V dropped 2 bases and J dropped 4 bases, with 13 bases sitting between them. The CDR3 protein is CASSFGQGPYEQYF. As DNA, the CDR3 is TGCGCCAGCAGCTTTGGGCAGGGCCCGTACGAGCAGTACTTC. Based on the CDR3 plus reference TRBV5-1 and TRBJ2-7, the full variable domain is KAGVTQTPRYLIKTRGQQVTLSCSPISGHRSVSWYQQTPGQGLQFLFEYFSETQRNKGNFPGRFSGRQFSNSRSEMNVSTLELGDSALYLCASSFGQGPYEQYFGPGTRLTVT.

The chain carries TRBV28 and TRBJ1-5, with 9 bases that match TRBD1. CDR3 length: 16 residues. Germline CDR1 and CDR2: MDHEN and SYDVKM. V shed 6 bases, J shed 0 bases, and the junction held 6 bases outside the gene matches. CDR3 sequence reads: CASRPGTGYSNQPQHF. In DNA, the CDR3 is TGTGCCAGCAGACCCGGGACAGGGTATAGCAATCAGCCCCAGCATTTT.